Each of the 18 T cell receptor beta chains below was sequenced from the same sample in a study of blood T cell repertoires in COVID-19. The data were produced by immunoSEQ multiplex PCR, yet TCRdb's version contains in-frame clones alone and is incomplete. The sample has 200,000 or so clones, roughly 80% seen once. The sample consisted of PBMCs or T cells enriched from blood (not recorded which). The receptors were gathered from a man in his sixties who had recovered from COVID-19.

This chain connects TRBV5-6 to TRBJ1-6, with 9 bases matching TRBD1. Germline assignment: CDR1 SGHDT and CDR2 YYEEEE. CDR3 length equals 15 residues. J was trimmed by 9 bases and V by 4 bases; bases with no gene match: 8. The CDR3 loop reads CASSPDRGSSSPLHF. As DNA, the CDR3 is TGTGCCAGCAGCCCCGACAGGGGGTCTTCTTCACCCCTCCACTTT.

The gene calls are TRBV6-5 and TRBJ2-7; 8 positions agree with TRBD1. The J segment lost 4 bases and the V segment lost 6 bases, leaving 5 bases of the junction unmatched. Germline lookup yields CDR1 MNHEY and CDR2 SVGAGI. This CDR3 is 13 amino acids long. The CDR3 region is CASRMTGAYEQYF. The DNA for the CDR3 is TGTGCCAGCAGAATGACAGGGGCGTACGAGCAGTACTTC.

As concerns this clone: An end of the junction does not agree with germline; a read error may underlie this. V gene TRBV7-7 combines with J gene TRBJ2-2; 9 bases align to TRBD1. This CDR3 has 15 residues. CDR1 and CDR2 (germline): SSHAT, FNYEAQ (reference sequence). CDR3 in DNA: TGTGCTAGCAGCCCAAGGACAGGGGAGACCGGGGAGCTGTTTTTT. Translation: CASSPRTGETGELFF.

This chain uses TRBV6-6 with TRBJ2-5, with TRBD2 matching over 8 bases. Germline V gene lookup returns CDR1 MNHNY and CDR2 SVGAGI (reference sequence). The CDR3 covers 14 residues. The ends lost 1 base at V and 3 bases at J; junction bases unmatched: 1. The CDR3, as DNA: TGTGCCAGCAGTTACTATAGCGGGAAAGAGACCCAGTACTTC. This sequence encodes CASSYYSGKETQYF.

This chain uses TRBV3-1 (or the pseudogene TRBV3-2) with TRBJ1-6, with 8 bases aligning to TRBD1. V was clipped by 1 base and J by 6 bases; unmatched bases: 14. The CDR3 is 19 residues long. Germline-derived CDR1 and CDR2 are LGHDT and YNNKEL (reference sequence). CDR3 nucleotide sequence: TGTGCCAGCAGCCAAGGGCCATCGACAGGGGTTAGCGGTAATTCACCCCTCCACTTT. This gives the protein CASSQGPSTGVSGNSPLHF.

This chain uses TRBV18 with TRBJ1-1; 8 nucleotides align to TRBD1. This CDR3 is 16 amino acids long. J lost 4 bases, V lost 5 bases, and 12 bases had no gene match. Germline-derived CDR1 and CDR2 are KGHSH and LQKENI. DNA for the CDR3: TGTGCCAGCTCAGGGACAGGCCCAGGATATAGCACTGAAGCTTTCTTT. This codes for CASSGTGPGYSTEAFF.

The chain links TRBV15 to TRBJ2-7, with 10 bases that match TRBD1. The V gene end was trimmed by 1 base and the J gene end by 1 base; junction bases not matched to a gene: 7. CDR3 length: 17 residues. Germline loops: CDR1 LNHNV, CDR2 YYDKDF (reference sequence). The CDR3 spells CATSRARTGGNSYEQYF. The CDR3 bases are TGTGCCACCAGCAGAGCCCGGACAGGGGGAAATTCCTACGAGCAGTACTTC. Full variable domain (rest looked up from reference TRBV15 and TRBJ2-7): DAMVIQNPRYQVTQFGKPVTLSCSQTLNHNVMYWYQQKSSQAPKLLFHYYDKDFNNEADTPDNFQSRRPNTSFCFLDIRSPGLGDTAMYLCATSRARTGGNSYEQYFGPGTRLTVT.

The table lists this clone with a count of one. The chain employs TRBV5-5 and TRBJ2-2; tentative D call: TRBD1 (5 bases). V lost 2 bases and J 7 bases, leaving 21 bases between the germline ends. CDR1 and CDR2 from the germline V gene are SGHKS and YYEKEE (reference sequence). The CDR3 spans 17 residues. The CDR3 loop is CASSFVASTVASGELFF. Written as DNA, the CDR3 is TGTGCCAGCAGCTTCGTAGCTTCGACAGTTGCTAGCGGGGAGCTGTTTTTT.

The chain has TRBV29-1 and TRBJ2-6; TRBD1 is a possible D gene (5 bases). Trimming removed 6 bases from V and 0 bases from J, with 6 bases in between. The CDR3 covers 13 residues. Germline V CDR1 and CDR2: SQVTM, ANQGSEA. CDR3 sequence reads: CSVQASGANVLTF. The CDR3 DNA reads TGCAGCGTACAGGCCTCTGGGGCCAACGTCCTGACTTTC.

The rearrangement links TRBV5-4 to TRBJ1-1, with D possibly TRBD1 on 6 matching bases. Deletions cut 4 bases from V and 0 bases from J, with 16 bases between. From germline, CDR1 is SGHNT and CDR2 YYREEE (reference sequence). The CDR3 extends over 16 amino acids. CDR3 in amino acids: CASSPQGGGLNTEAFF. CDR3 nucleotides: TGTGCCAGCAGCCCACAAGGGGGGGGCCTGAACACTGAAGCTTTCTTT.

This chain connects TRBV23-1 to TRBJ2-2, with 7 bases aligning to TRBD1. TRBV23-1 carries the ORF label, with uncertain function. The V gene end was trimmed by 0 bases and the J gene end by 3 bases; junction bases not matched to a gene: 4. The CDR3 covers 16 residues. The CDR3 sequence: CASSQSTGLDTGELFF. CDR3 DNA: TGCGCCAGCAGTCAATCGACAGGGTTGGACACCGGGGAGCTGTTTTTT.

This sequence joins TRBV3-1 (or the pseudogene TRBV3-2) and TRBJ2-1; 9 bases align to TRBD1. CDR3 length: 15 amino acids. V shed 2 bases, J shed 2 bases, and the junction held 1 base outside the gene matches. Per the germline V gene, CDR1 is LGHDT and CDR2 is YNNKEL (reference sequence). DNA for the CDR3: TGTGCCAGCAGCCAATGGGACAGGGCCTACAATGAGCAGTTCTTC. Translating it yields CASSQWDRAYNEQFF.

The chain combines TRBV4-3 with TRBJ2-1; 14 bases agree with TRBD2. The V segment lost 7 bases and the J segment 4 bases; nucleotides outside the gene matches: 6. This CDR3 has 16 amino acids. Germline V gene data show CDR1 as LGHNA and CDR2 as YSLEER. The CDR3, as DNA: TGCGCCAGCAACCAGACTAGCGGGGGGGCATACAATGAGCAGTTCTTC. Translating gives CASNQTSGGAYNEQFF.

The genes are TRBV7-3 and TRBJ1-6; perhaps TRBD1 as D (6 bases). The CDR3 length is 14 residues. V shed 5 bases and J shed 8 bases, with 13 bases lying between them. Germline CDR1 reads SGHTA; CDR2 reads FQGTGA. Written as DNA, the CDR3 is TGTGCCAGCAGCATCCAGGGGCGGGATTCACCCCTCCACTTT. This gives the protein CASSIQGRDSPLHF.

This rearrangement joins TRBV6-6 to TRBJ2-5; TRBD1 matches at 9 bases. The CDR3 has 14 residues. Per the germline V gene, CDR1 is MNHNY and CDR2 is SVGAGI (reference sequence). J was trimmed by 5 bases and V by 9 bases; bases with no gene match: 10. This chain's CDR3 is CASGTGPPIETQYF. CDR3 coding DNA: TGTGCCAGTGGGACAGGGCCTCCCATTGAGACCCAGTACTTC.

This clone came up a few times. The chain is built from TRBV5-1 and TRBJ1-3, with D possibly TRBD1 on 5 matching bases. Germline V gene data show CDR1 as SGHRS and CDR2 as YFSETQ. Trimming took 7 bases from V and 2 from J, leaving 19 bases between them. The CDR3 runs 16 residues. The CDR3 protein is CASGPGGGGPGNTIYF. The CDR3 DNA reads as TGCGCCAGCGGCCCCGGGGGAGGCGGCCCTGGAAACACCATATATTTT.

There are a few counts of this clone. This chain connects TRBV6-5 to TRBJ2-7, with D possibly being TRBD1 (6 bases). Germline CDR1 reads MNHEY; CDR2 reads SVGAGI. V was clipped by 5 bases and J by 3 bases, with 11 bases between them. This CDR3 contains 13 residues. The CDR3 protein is CASSTGQFYEQYF. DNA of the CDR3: TGTGCCAGCAGTACCGGACAGTTCTACGAGCAGTACTTC.

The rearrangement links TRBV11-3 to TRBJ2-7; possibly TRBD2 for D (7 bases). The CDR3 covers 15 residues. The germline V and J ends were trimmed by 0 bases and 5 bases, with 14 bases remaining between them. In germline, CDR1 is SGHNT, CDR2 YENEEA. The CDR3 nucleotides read TGTGCCAGCAGCTTAGAAGGGAGGGGGATCGACGAGCAGTACTTC. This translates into CASSLEGRGIDEQYF.